These 3 T cell receptor beta chains originate from one sample sequenced in a study of CD8 T cells in Susac syndrome (dated by TCRdb to between 2019 and 2020). Library creation used the immunoSEQ multiplex PCR assay. RNA was extracted with the RNeasy kit and about 0.5 to 1 ug was reverse transcribed using random hexamers. TCRdb handled the public reads itself, with Q25 trimming in fastp and clone calling in MiXCR, and kept productive beta chains. Rows are combined by CDR3 protein, so each entry shows the most common genes and DNA. This sample has around 270,000 distinct CDR3 sequences in its table, and around 85% of those were observed once. The ten most abundant clones make up 0.21% of the sample. The source material was CD8+ T cells from PBMCs. The receptor set was obtained from a human donor with multiple sclerosis.

The V call is TRBV6-4, the J call TRBJ2-1; 7 bases agree with TRBD2. This CDR3 has 16 amino acids. Germline-derived CDR1 and CDR2 are MRHNA and SNTAGT. V dropped 3 bases and J dropped 7; count of bases not matched to a gene: 12. The CDR3 region is CASSEWSSGRGNEQFF. The CDR3 coding sequence is TGTGCCAGCAGTGAATGGAGTTCAGGGAGGGGAAATGAGCAGTTCTTC.

This sequence joins TRBV7-9 and TRBJ2-7; 12 bases fit TRBD1. The germline V gene encodes CDR1 SEHNR and CDR2 FQNEAQ (reference sequence). The CDR3 sequence is 17 residues long. J lost 7 bases, V lost 2 bases, and 12 bases had no gene match. As DNA, the CDR3 is TGTGCCAGCAGCTTACTGCCGGGACAGGGGGCAGAGAGGGAGCAGTACTTC. This sequence encodes CASSLLPGQGAEREQYF.

This clonotype was recorded once. This chain joins TRBV28 and TRBJ1-1; TRBD1 matches at 8 bases. The CDR3 runs to 14 residues. V lost 10 bases, J lost 2 bases, and 9 bases stayed unmatched. CDR1 is MDHEN and CDR2 is SYDVKM in the germline V gene. In DNA form, the CDR3 reads TGTGCCACCCTCGACAGGGGCCCTAACACTGAAGCTTTCTTT. This codes for CATLDRGPNTEAFF.